Listed here are 13 T cell receptor beta chains from one sample, sequenced in a study of vaccination effects on CD4 cells after COVID-19. Ahead of sequencing, the ViraFEST assay grew antigen-specific CD4+ T cells using viral peptide pools. CD4+ T cell isolation took place after approximately ten days of culture. In the vaccine recipients, nucleocapsid antibodies were negative and there was no prior SARS-CoV-2 infection. Their antigens remain unidentified. The protocol was immunoSEQ multiplex PCR, while the TCRdb copy is restricted to in-frame clones and leaves out a portion. The sample has about 65,000 clones, roughly four fifths seen once; the top ten hold about 3%. The sample in question was CD4+ T cells from PBMCs cultured with HCoV-NL63 spike peptides, obtained before COVID-19 vaccination. Receptors were obtained from a human donor who received a COVID-19 vaccine.

The V and J genes are TRBV5-1 and TRBJ1-1; D not resolved. V was trimmed by 5 bases and J by 4 bases, leaving 15 bases between them. There are 14 residues in the CDR3. Germline V gene sequence: CDR1 SGHRS, CDR2 YFSETQ. The CDR3 loop is CASRFVGMGTEAFF. The CDR3 DNA is TGCGCCAGCAGGTTCGTGGGGATGGGCACTGAAGCTTTCTTT.

The chain is built from TRBV5-8 and TRBJ2-5; D perhaps matches TRBD2 (6 bases). Trimming left V 4 bases short and J 1 base short, with 23 bases between. The length of the CDR3 is 18 residues. Germline CDR1 and CDR2: SGHTS and YDEGEE. Here the CDR3 reads CASSPKEAGWVSQETQYF. The CDR3 DNA follows: TGTGCCAGCAGCCCGAAGGAGGCGGGGTGGGTGAGCCAAGAGACCCAGTACTTC.

The rearrangement joins TRBV5-1 to TRBJ2-3; 10 bases map to TRBD1. V lost 4 bases and J lost 2; bases outside the gene matches: 4. This CDR3 comprises 15 residues. Looked up from germline, CDR1 is SGHRS and CDR2 is YFSETQ. This CDR3 reads CASSLDRGLTDTQYF. The CDR3 nucleotides are TGCGCCAGCAGCCTTGACAGGGGGCTCACAGATACGCAGTATTTT.

The chain is built from TRBV19 and TRBJ1-5; no reliable D call. V lost 5 bases to trimming and J lost 7 bases, with 12 bases between them. Germline loops: CDR1 LNHDA, CDR2 SQIVND (reference sequence). The CDR3 runs 13 residues. This CDR3 is CASSPGRAQPQHF. The CDR3 DNA reads as TGTGCCAGTAGTCCTGGGAGGGCCCAGCCCCAGCATTTT.

The gene calls are TRBV6-5 and TRBJ2-2; D may be TRBD1 or TRBD2 (5 bases each). Trimming shortened V by 8 bases and J by 5 bases, and 15 bases separated the two germline ends. The CDR3 is 14 amino acids. Germline V CDR1 and CDR2: MNHEY, SVGAGI. This chain's CDR3 is CASSTGLLTGELFF. CDR3 DNA sequence: TGTGCCAGCTCCACGGGGCTCCTTACCGGGGAGCTGTTTTTT.

The V call is TRBV6-5, the J call TRBJ1-5; no definite D call. Trimming removed 2 bases at V and 3 bases at J, with 8 bases between. CDR1 is MNHEY and CDR2 is SVGAGI in the germline V gene. The CDR3 has 14 amino acids. The CDR3, as DNA: TGTGCCAGCAGTTACGGACGCTACAATCAGCCCCAGCATTTT. Encoded protein: CASSYGRYNQPQHF.

This chain uses TRBV10-3 with TRBJ2-5; 10 bases are a match to TRBD1. V was clipped by 3 bases and J by 5 bases; unmatched bases: 6. CDR1 and CDR2 (germline): ENHRY, SYGVKD. CDR3 size: 15 residues. CDR3 bases: TGTGCCATCAGTGAACCGGACAGGGGGACCGAGACCCAGTACTTC. As protein: CAISEPDRGTETQYF.

As DNA, the CDR3 is TGTGCCAGCAGATCCGACGGGGCAGGCGGGGAGCTGTTTTTT. This encodes CASRSDGAGGELFF. The rearrangement joins TRBV6-6 to TRBJ2-2; D may match TRBD1 or TRBD2 (5 bases each). The V gene's germline CDR1 is MNHNY and CDR2 SVGAGI (reference sequence). Trimming cost V 6 bases and J 7 bases, with 15 bases left between them. The CDR3 has 14 amino acids.

The V and J genes are TRBV10-2 and TRBJ2-7, with 8 bases that match TRBD2. Germline V lookup: CDR1 WSHSY, CDR2 SAAADI. Trimming took 6 bases from V and 6 from J; bases not matched to a gene: 13. CDR3 length: 15 amino acids. The CDR3 bases are TGCGCCAGCAGCGGGGGTTGGACCCTAGCGGGCGAGCAGTACGTC. Residues: CASSGGWTLAGEQYV.

The J gene is TRBJ2-1, the V gene TRBV6-2 or TRBV6-3, with no clear D. Germline V gene data show CDR1 as MNHEY and CDR2 as SVGEGT. The CDR3 runs to 15 residues. The ends were cut back, 4 bases at V and 3 bases at J, with 13 bases in the middle. DNA for the CDR3: TGTGCCAGCAGTTTGGGTACGCCGATCTACAATGAGCAGTTCTTC. This translates into CASSLGTPIYNEQFF.

The rearrangement links TRBV29-1 to TRBJ2-4, with 7 bases lining up with TRBD1. V lost 4 bases to trimming and J lost 2 bases; unmatched junction nucleotides: 5. Germline V lookup: CDR1 SQVTM, CDR2 ANQGSEA. The length of the CDR3 is 14 residues. CDR3 coding DNA: TGCAGCGTTGGAGGGGGCTGGTCCAAAAACATTCAGTACTTC. Residues: CSVGGGWSKNIQYF.

V usage is TRBV7-8 and J usage is TRBJ2-7, with 8 positions matching TRBD2. CDR1 and CDR2 (germline): SGHVS, FQNEAQ. Germline trimming cut 2 bases from V and 0 bases from J; bases unmatched to any gene: 3. The CDR3 covers 15 residues. The chain's CDR3 is CASSLLAGSSYEQYV. CDR3 in DNA: TGTGCCAGCAGCTTACTAGCGGGTAGCTCCTACGAGCAGTACGTC.

This chain connects TRBV28 to TRBJ1-1; D unresolved. The CDR3 loop spans 12 amino acids. Trimming took off 5 bases at V and 11 bases at J, with 15 bases between the two ends. Germline-derived CDR1 and CDR2 are MDHEN and SYDVKM. CDR3 DNA sequence: TGTGCCAGCAGTACCACAGAGTCGAGGGCTTTCTTT. Protein sequence: CASSTTESRAFF.